These 31 T cell receptor beta chains were sequenced from one sample in a study of T cells in Graves' hyperthyroidism and ophthalmopathy. It was RNA transcripts that yielded the amplified TCR beta CDR3 regions. First-round RT-PCR of the TCR CDR3 relied on the HTBI primer set. TCRdb re-analysed the multiplex PCR reads in MiXCR, keeping a single row per CDR3 protein. This table has around 290,000 distinct CDR3 sequences, 10% to 15% appearing once. Sequenced material: blood. These receptors were collected from a woman aged 25 to 39 with Graves' hyperthyroidism that later progressed to Graves' ophthalmopathy.

This clonotype was observed many times. This rearrangement joins TRBV2 to TRBJ1-5; 7 bases align to TRBD1. The CDR3 is 14 amino acids. With 5 bases clipped from V and 4 bases from J, the junction kept 5 bases outside the gene matches. Germline CDR1 and CDR2: SNHLY and FYNNEI. This chain's CDR3 is CASSYTGVNQPQHF. In nucleotides, the CDR3 is TGTGCCAGCAGTTATACAGGGGTGAATCAGCCCCAGCATTTT.

This clonotype was seen many times. The CDR3 region has the DNA TGTGCCAGCTCAGAGAGGACAGGAGGAACGCAGTATTTT. It translates to CASSERTGGTQYF. The chain has TRBV18 and TRBJ2-3; 7 bases fit TRBD1. V lost 5 bases, J lost 9 bases, and 8 bases stayed unmatched. Per the germline V gene, CDR1 is KGHSH and CDR2 is LQKENI. This CDR3 has 13 amino acids.

This clonotype was found many times. The chain couples TRBV27 to TRBJ1-1, with D unclear. V was cut by 1 base and J by 5 bases, with 11 bases left in between. The CDR3 spans 14 residues. Germline V lookup: CDR1 MNHEY, CDR2 SMNVEV (reference sequence). CDR3 sequence: CASSLWSGGTEAFF. The CDR3 DNA reads TGTGCCAGCAGTTTATGGTCCGGTGGGACTGAAGCTTTCTTT.

In this sample, this clonotype turned up many times. The rearrangement uses TRBV12-3 or TRBV12-4 and TRBJ2-3; D is perhaps TRBD2 (6 bases). V lost 0 bases to trimming and J lost 3 bases, with 10 bases between them. CDR3 size: 15 residues. The CDR3 coding sequence is TGTGCCAGCAGTTTAGCGGGAGGAGTGACAGATACGCAGTATTTT. This encodes CASSLAGGVTDTQYF.

This clonotype has a single count. The junction departs from the called germline gene at one end, perhaps through a read error. The V and J genes are TRBV6-2 or TRBV6-3 and TRBJ2-7, with TRBD1 matching over 8 bases. The CDR3 is 17 residues long. CDR1 MNHEY and CDR2 SVGEGT come from the germline V gene. The DNA of the CDR3 is TGTGCCGGCAGGACAGTACCAGGACAGGGAACCTCCTACGAGCAGTACTTC. This sequence encodes CAGRTVPGQGTSYEQYF.

There are many counts of this clonotype. The genes are TRBV18 and TRBJ2-2; 11 bases are a match to TRBD2. Germline V gene lookup returns CDR1 KGHSH and CDR2 LQKENI. With 0 bases clipped from V and 6 bases from J, the junction kept 9 bases outside the gene matches. The CDR3 covers 18 residues. CDR3 loop: CASSPPSLAGGLAGELFF. The CDR3 DNA is TGTGCCAGCTCACCACCTTCCTTAGCGGGAGGGCTCGCCGGGGAGCTGTTTTTT. The full variable domain, with the rest looked up from reference TRBV18 and TRBJ2-2, is NAGVMQNPRHLVRRRGQEARLRCSPMKGHSHVYWYRQLPEEGLKFMVYLQKENIIDESGMPKERFSAEFPKEGPSILRIQQVVRGDSAAYFCASSPPSLAGGLAGELFFGEGSRLTVL.

This clonotype was detected only a few times. The V and J genes are TRBV5-6 and TRBJ2-7; weak D call: TRBD1 (6 bases). V lost 0 bases to trimming and J lost 0 bases, with 16 bases between them. The CDR3 length is 17 residues. The germline CDR1 and CDR2 sequences are SGHDT and YYEEEE. The CDR3 nucleotides read TGTGCCAGCAGCTTGGCCGTCGACGGGACAAGCTCCTACGAGCAGTACTTC. It translates to CASSLAVDGTSSYEQYF.

As concerns this clonotype: This may arise from a read error, as a much more abundant clone is one base away. The chain employs TRBV7-2 and TRBJ2-1; a possible D gene is TRBD2 (6 bases). The V gene lost 5 bases and the J gene lost 13 bases, with 12 bases spanning the gap. Germline lookup yields CDR1 SGHTA and CDR2 FQGNSA. The CDR3 spans 11 residues. CDR3 loop: CASSLRGLQFF. The CDR3 DNA sequence: TGTGCCAGCAGCCTGAGGGGACTCCAGTTCTTC.

This clonotype was observed a handful of times. This sequence joins TRBV6-2 or TRBV6-3 and TRBJ2-3, with 16 bases aligning to TRBD2. Germline CDR1 MNHEY, CDR2 SVGEGT. V was pared by 5 bases and J by 4 bases, with 9 bases of the junction left unmatched. The CDR3 consists of 18 residues. CDR3 sequence (DNA): TGTGCCAGCAGTGGGACTAGCGGGAGGGCCGGAAGAGCAGATACGCAGTATTTT. This translates into CASSGTSGRAGRADTQYF.

The rearrangement uses TRBV9 and TRBJ2-1, with 12 bases lining up with TRBD2. The trim removed 2 bases at V and 3 bases at J, leaving 3 bases unmatched. This CDR3 is 16 amino acids long. Germline lookup yields CDR1 SGDLS and CDR2 YYNGEE. The DNA of the CDR3 is TGTGCCAGCAGCGTGACTAGCGGGAGTCTCTACAATGAGCAGTTCTTC. As protein: CASSVTSGSLYNEQFF.

The table lists this clonotype with many counts. The J gene is TRBJ1-5, the V gene TRBV19, with D perhaps matching TRBD1 (6 bases). Germline V gene sequence: CDR1 LNHDA, CDR2 SQIVND (reference sequence). Trimming took off 6 bases at V and 0 bases at J, with 12 bases between the two ends. The CDR3 covers 15 residues. The CDR3 reads CASSRDTYSNQPQHF. Here the CDR3 DNA reads TGTGCCAGTAGCCGGGACACTTATAGCAATCAGCCCCAGCATTTT.

This clonotype was seen more than once but under ten times. This chain connects TRBV6-1 to TRBJ2-3; D is unclear. CDR3 size: 13 residues. V was trimmed by 5 bases and J by 3 bases, leaving 9 bases between them. The V gene's germline CDR1 is MNHNS and CDR2 SASEGT. The CDR3 protein is CASSQSVTDTQYF. The CDR3 nucleotides are TGTGCCAGCAGTCAAAGTGTGACAGATACGCAGTATTTT.

This clonotype was recorded many times. The V and J genes are TRBV19 and TRBJ2-2; D might be TRBD1 or TRBD2, each matching 5 bases. V lost 3 bases and J 5 bases, leaving 19 bases between the germline ends. This CDR3 is built from 17 residues. CDR1 and CDR2 from the germline V gene are LNHDA and SQIVND (reference sequence). Here the CDR3 reads CASSMRGFGRMTGELFF. Here the CDR3 DNA reads TGTGCCAGTAGTATGAGGGGATTCGGTCGGATGACCGGGGAGCTGTTTTTT.

This chain uses TRBV5-8 with TRBJ1-4; D not resolved. The CDR3 covers 17 residues. Germline V gives CDR1 SGHTS, CDR2 YDEGEE. Trimming pared 2 bases from V and 0 bases from J, leaving 14 bases between. CDR3 loop: CASSFPWDLATNEKLFF. CDR3 DNA sequence: TGTGCCAGCAGCTTCCCCTGGGATTTAGCAACTAATGAAAAACTGTTTTTT.

This clonotype has ten or more counts. The CDR3 bases are TGCAGTGCTACTTCCCCAGGGGCGGATCTCGTGACCCAGTACTTC. Amino acid sequence: CSATSPGADLVTQYF. The chain couples TRBV20-1 to TRBJ2-5; tentative D call: TRBD1 (6 bases). The CDR3 has 15 amino acids. The germline V and J ends were trimmed by 4 bases and 7 bases, with 22 bases remaining between them. Germline assignment: CDR1 DFQATT and CDR2 SNEGSKA (reference sequence).

The J gene is TRBJ2-1, the V gene TRBV6-1; TRBD1 agrees at 12 bases. The CDR3 loop spans 15 amino acids. Germline-derived CDR1 and CDR2 are MNHNS and SASEGT. The ends lost 8 bases at V and 6 bases at J; junction bases unmatched: 8. The DNA for the CDR3 is TGTGCCAGCGGATACGGGACAGGGGGCTTCAATGAGCAGTTCTTC. Its translation is CASGYGTGGFNEQFF.

The sample holds many counts of this clonotype. J is TRBJ2-1 and V is TRBV6-1; D uncertain. Trimming stripped 0 bases from V and 0 bases from J, with 6 bases between. The CDR3 runs 15 residues. Germline loops: CDR1 MNHNS, CDR2 SASEGT. CDR3 sequence: CASSEALGSYNEQFF. The CDR3, as DNA: TGTGCCAGCAGTGAAGCTCTAGGCTCCTACAATGAGCAGTTCTTC.

In its sample, this clonotype was seen a few times. This may stem from a read error, because a much larger clone lies one nucleotide away. The chain combines TRBV2 with TRBJ2-1, with D possibly being TRBD2 (6 bases). The CDR3 consists of 12 residues. V lost 8 bases, J lost 10 bases, and 15 bases lay in between. Germline values: CDR1 SNHLY, CDR2 FYNNEI. The CDR3 reads CASGGPNREQFF. CDR3 DNA sequence: TGTGCCAGCGGAGGGCCAAATCGCGAGCAGTTCTTC.

This clonotype was counted at least ten times. J is TRBJ2-3 and V is TRBV28; D gene uncertain. The CDR3 loop spans 16 amino acids. V lost 8 bases and J lost 4, with 22 bases in between. The germline gives CDR1 MDHEN, CDR2 SYDVKM. CDR3 protein: CASGVLGPSSADTQYF. The CDR3 DNA reads as TGTGCCAGCGGAGTTCTAGGGCCATCTTCGGCAGATACGCAGTATTTT.

This clonotype has at least ten counts. The chain recombines TRBV27 with TRBJ2-1, with D tentatively TRBD2 (6 bases). Trimming took 7 bases from V and 9 from J, leaving 19 bases between them. This CDR3 has 14 amino acids. CDR1 and CDR2 from the germline V gene are MNHEY and SMNVEV (reference sequence). The CDR3 nucleotides read TGTGCCAGCACCACCGGGTGGGGGGTTAGTGAGCAGTTCTTC. Translation gives CASTTGWGVSEQFF.

This chain uses TRBV4-3 with TRBJ2-2; no reliable D call. Looked up from germline, CDR1 is LGHNA and CDR2 is YSLEER. V was pared by 1 base and J by 7 bases, with 13 bases between. The CDR3 is made up of 15 amino acids. The DNA for the CDR3 is TGCGCCAGCAGCCAAGCGGGCTCCGGCGGCGGGGAGCTGTTTTTT. Translating it yields CASSQAGSGGGELFF.

In this sample, this clonotype turned up many times. The rearrangement joins TRBV6-2 or TRBV6-3 to TRBJ1-1; 7 bases match TRBD1. V trimming: 10 bases; J trimming: 4 bases; junction bases outside the gene matches: 12. CDR1 is MNHEY, CDR2 SVGEGT, per germline. The CDR3 loop spans 14 amino acids. CDR3: CATETGTPGTEAFF. CDR3 nucleotides: TGTGCCACAGAGACAGGGACCCCCGGCACTGAAGCTTTCTTT.

Points on this clonotype: A much larger clone lies a single base off, so this may be a read error. The DNA for the CDR3 is TGTGCCTGGAGACGAGACAGGGGGCTCGGAGAGACCCAGCACTTC. The encoded protein is CAWRRDRGLGETQHF. The chain recombines TRBV30 with TRBJ2-5; 10 bases line up with TRBD1. CDR1 GTSNPN and CDR2 SVGIG come from the germline V gene (reference sequence). The CDR3 extends over 15 amino acids.

There are many counts of this clonotype. The chain employs TRBV7-2 and TRBJ2-3; D may be TRBD1 (7 bases). CDR3 length equals 14 residues. V was cut by 4 bases and J by 8 bases, with 16 bases left in between. CDR1 is SGHTA, CDR2 FQGNSA, per germline. The CDR3 here is CASSYQGGSGTQYF. The CDR3 DNA sequence: TGTGCCAGCAGCTATCAGGGGGGTTCCGGTACGCAGTATTTT.

Ten or more counts support this clonotype. This chain connects TRBV7-9 to TRBJ2-2, with D hard to call. Germline lookup yields CDR1 SEHNR and CDR2 FQNEAQ (reference sequence). Trimming left V 0 bases short and J 4 bases short, with 9 bases between. The length of the CDR3 is 15 residues. CDR3 bases: TGTGCCAGCAGCTTAGCGCGGAGTTTCACCGGGGAGCTGTTTTTT. Translating gives CASSLARSFTGELFF.

This clonotype has a count of ten or more. This chain links TRBV28 with TRBJ2-1; 12 positions match TRBD2. J was trimmed by 2 bases and V by 2 bases; bases with no gene match: 4. This CDR3 comprises 17 residues. Germline-derived CDR1 and CDR2 are MDHEN and SYDVKM. The CDR3 region is CASSLQGLAGTYNEQFF. The CDR3 DNA is TGTGCCAGCAGTTTACAGGGACTAGCGGGTACCTACAATGAGCAGTTCTTC.

The chain combines TRBV6-2 or TRBV6-3 with TRBJ2-7; 8 bases match TRBD1. Germline V gene data show CDR1 as MNHEY and CDR2 as SVGEGT. V lost 6 bases, J lost 2 bases, and 21 bases stayed unmatched. CDR3 size: 19 residues. The CDR3 loop is CASRTNPGQVPLEAYEQYF. CDR3 in DNA: TGTGCCAGCAGGACAAATCCGGGACAGGTACCCCTGGAGGCCTACGAGCAGTACTTC.

This clonotype appeared many times. The genes are TRBV7-8 and TRBJ2-1; D is undetermined. Germline V gene lookup returns CDR1 SGHVS and CDR2 FQNEAQ. Trimming pared 0 bases from V and 1 base from J, leaving 13 bases between. The CDR3 loop spans 17 amino acids. As DNA, the CDR3 is TGTGCCAGCAGCTTAGCCCCACCAGATCGGTCCTACAATGAGCAGTTCTTC. It is translated as CASSLAPPDRSYNEQFF. The whole variable domain, filled in from reference TRBV7-8 and TRBJ2-1, reads GAGVSQSPRYKVAKRGQDVALRCDPISGHVSLFWYQQALGQGPEFLTYFQNEAQLDKSGLPSDRFFAERPEGSVSTLKIQRTQQEDSAVYLCASSLAPPDRSYNEQFFGPGTRLTVL.

Only a few counts were recorded for this clonotype. This rearrangement joins TRBV4-1 to TRBJ2-7; D is possibly TRBD1 or TRBD2 (5 bases each). This CDR3 comprises 12 residues. Germline CDR1 is MGHRA and CDR2 is YSYEKL. With 4 bases removed from V and 9 bases from J, the gap between germline ends came to 13 bases. The CDR3 spells CASSPLGERQYF. The DNA for the CDR3 is TGCGCCAGCAGCCCTTTGGGGGAGAGGCAGTACTTC.

The sample holds many counts of this clonotype. This rearrangement joins TRBV7-9 to TRBJ2-7; the match to TRBD2 covers 9 bases. From germline, CDR1 is SEHNR and CDR2 FQNEAQ (reference sequence). V gave up 5 bases and J gave up 4 bases; unmatched junction bases: 9. The CDR3 spans 15 residues. The CDR3, as DNA: TGTGCCAGCAGCGGGTCGGGACTAGCTGGTTACGAGCAGTACTTC. Residues: CASSGSGLAGYEQYF.

This sequence joins TRBV6-2 or TRBV6-3 and TRBJ2-7; 8 bases agree with TRBD2. With V trimmed by 6 bases and J by 7 bases, 11 bases remained unmatched. The CDR3 is 14 amino acids. Looked up from germline, CDR1 is MNHEY and CDR2 is SVGEGT. The CDR3 is CASRPSGGAGEQYF. The CDR3 coding sequence is TGTGCCAGCAGACCGAGCGGGGGCGCCGGGGAGCAGTACTTC.